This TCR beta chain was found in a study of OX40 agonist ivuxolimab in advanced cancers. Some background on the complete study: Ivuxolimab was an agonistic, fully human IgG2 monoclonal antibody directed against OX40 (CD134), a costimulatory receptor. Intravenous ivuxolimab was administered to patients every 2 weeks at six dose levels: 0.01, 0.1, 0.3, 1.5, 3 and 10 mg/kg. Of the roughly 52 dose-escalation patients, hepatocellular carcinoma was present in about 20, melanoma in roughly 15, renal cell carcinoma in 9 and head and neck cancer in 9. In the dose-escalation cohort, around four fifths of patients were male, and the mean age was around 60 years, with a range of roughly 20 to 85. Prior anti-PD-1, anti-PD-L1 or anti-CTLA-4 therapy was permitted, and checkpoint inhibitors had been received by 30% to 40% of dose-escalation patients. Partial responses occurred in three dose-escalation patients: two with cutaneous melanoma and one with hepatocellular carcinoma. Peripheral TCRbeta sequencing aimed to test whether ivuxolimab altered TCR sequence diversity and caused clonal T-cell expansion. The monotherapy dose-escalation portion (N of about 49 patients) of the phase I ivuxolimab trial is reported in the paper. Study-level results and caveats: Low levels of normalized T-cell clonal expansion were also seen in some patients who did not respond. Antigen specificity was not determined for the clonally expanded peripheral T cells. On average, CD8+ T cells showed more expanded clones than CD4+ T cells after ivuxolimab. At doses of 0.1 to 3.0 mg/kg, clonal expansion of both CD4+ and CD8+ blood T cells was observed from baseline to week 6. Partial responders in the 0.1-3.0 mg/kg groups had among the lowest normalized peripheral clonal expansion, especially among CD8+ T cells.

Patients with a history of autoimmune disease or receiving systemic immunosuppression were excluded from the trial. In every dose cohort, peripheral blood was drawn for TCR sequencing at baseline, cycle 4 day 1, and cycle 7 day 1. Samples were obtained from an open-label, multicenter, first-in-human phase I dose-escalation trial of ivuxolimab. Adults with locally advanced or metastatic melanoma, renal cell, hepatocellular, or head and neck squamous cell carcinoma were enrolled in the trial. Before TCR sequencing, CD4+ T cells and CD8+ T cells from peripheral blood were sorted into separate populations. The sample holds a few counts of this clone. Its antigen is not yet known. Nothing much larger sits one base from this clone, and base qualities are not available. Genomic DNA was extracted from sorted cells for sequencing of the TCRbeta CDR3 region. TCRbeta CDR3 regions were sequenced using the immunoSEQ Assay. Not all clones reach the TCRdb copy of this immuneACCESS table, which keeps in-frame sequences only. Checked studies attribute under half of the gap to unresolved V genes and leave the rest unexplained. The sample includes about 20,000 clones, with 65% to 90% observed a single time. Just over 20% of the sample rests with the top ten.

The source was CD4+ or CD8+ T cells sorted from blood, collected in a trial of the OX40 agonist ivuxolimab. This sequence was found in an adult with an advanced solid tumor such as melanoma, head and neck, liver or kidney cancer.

In nucleotides, the sequence is TGTGCCAGCAGTTTTCACAGGGGGCGACATGAAAAACTGTTTTTT. It specifies CASSFHRGRHEKLFF. The chain couples TRBV27 to TRBJ1-4, and TRBD1 matches 9 of the central bases. The junction shows trimming of 3 bases on V and 6 bases on J, and the gene matches do not reach 5 bases of it. Including the terminal cysteine and phenylalanine, the CDR3 comprises 15 residues. Only the CDR3 region is kept as DNA, spanning 45 bases read in frame from base 1. Per the germline V gene (reference sequence), MNHEY is the CDR1 and SMNVEV is the CDR2.